One and the same sample provided the 18 T cell receptor beta chains below, sequenced in a study of T-cell memory formation after mild COVID-19. MiXCR was run by TCRdb on the 5' RACE reads, yielding one entry per CDR3 protein. Here the sample spans 150,000 to 200,000 distinct CDR3 sequences, approximately 10% being singletons. The specimen sequenced was PBMCs or a T cell subset sorted from them (not recorded which). The receptor source for this set is a man between 18 and 35 years old who had mild COVID-19 (a few samples of this study predate the infection). Cell type and time point are not known.

The chain has TRBV6-2 or TRBV6-3 and TRBJ2-7; 14 positions match TRBD2. J gave up 1 base and V 5 bases, and 7 bases lay outside the gene matches. There are 17 residues in the CDR3. Germline CDR1 is MNHEY and CDR2 is SVGEGT. This chain's CDR3 is CASSAGTSGSRSYEQYF. DNA for the CDR3: TGTGCCAGCAGTGCAGGGACTAGCGGGAGTAGGTCCTACGAGCAGTACTTC.

There are a few counts of this clonotype. This chain joins TRBV7-2 and TRBJ2-2; D might be TRBD2 (6 bases). Deletions cut 5 bases from V and 6 bases from J, with 16 bases between. CDR1 and CDR2 from the germline V gene are SGHTA and FQGNSA. The CDR3 is 15 amino acids. CDR3 coding DNA: TGTGCCAGCAGCCGCGGAGGGAGAAGGCCCGGGGAGCTGTTTTTT. Its translation: CASSRGGRRPGELFF.

In this sample, this clonotype turned up a few times. This rearrangement joins TRBV7-3 to TRBJ1-2; TRBD1 matches at 8 bases. Looked up from germline, CDR1 is SGHTA and CDR2 is FQGTGA. With 5 bases clipped from V and 8 bases from J, the junction kept 7 bases outside the gene matches. The CDR3 totals 13 residues. The DNA of the CDR3 is TGTGCCAGCAGCCCCGGGACAGGTTCCGGCTACACCTTC. Translating it yields CASSPGTGSGYTF.

This clonotype has at least ten counts. The gene calls are TRBV5-1 and TRBJ2-3; D call uncertain. This CDR3 contains 14 residues. Germline CDR1 SGHRS, CDR2 YFSETQ. The V and J ends lost 0 bases and 0 bases respectively, with 5 bases between them. DNA of the CDR3: TGCGCCAGCAGCTTGGACGGGAGCACAGATACGCAGTATTTT. Protein: CASSLDGSTDTQYF.

The chain couples TRBV6-6 to TRBJ2-7, with a tentative D call TRBD1 (6 bases). Trimming removed 7 bases from V and 9 bases from J, with 19 bases in between. CDR1 and CDR2 from the germline V gene are MNHNY and SVGAGI (reference sequence). The CDR3 sequence is 13 residues long. CDR3 sequence reads: CASISNTGSRQYV. The CDR3 DNA reads TGTGCCAGCATTTCGAATACAGGGTCGCGGCAGTACGTC.

This clonotype showed up just once. This sequence joins TRBV11-2 and TRBJ2-6; the D gene is possibly TRBD2 (6 bases). Germline V gene data show CDR1 as SGHAT and CDR2 as FQNNGV. Trimming took off 1 base at V and 2 bases at J, with 15 bases between the two ends. CDR3 length equals 18 residues. Written as DNA, the CDR3 is TGTGCCAGCAGCTTAGCTGGGGGGTCTTTAGCTGGGGCCAACGTCCTGACTTTC. This sequence encodes CASSLAGGSLAGANVLTF.

The rearrangement joins TRBV14 to TRBJ2-7; D gene uncertain. The CDR3 has 13 residues. V was pared by 0 bases and J by 4 bases, with 7 bases between. Germline CDR1 is SGHDN and CDR2 is FVKESK. CDR3 in DNA: TGTGCCAGCAGCCAAGATCACGGTTACGAGCAGTACGTC. It yields the protein CASSQDHGYEQYV.

This clonotype came up a few times. The chain combines TRBV7-2 with TRBJ2-2, with D possibly being TRBD1 (6 bases). V shed 3 bases and J shed 9 bases, with 14 bases lying between them. Germline CDR1 SGHTA, CDR2 FQGNSA. The CDR3 is 14 residues long. CDR3 sequence (DNA): TGTGCCAGCAGCTTCAACAGGGCGACCTGGGAGCTGTTTTTT. It translates to CASSFNRATWELFF.

In this sample, this clonotype turned up many times. This chain uses TRBV12-3 or TRBV12-4 with TRBJ2-5; D may be TRBD2 (5 bases). This CDR3 is built from 13 residues. V lost 3 bases, J lost 5 bases, and 10 bases lay in between. The DNA for the CDR3 is TGTGCCAGCAGTTTCTTGGGCGGGGAGACCCAGTACTTC. This codes for CASSFLGGETQYF.

This clonotype was counted at least ten times. This chain links TRBV23-1 with TRBJ2-3; 8 bases are a match to TRBD2. TRBV23-1 is treated as an ORF (open reading frame) with a function not yet certain. CDR3 length: 15 residues. Losses at the gene ends were 2 bases for V and 3 bases for J; bases not matched to a gene: 4. The CDR3 DNA reads TGCGCCAGCAGTCAAGGTAGCGGGGAGACAGATACGCAGTATTTT. This sequence encodes CASSQGSGETDTQYF.

The chain carries TRBV20-1 and TRBJ2-5; no clear D gene. Trimming stripped 0 bases from V and 5 bases from J, with 13 bases between. This CDR3 comprises 14 residues. CDR1 is DFQATT and CDR2 is SNEGSKA in the germline V gene (reference sequence). The CDR3 sequence: CSARDGRLRETQYF. The CDR3 DNA reads TGCAGTGCTAGAGACGGCAGGCTTCGTGAGACCCAGTACTTC.

V is TRBV6-5 and J is TRBJ2-7; weak D call: TRBD2 (6 bases). There are 15 residues in the CDR3. Trimming took 5 bases from V and 1 from J, leaving 15 bases between them. Germline CDR1 is MNHEY and CDR2 is SVGAGI. The CDR3 here is CASSDRARGSYEQYF. As DNA, the CDR3 is TGTGCCAGCAGTGACCGGGCCCGGGGGTCCTACGAGCAGTACTTC.

The V and J genes are TRBV20-1 and TRBJ1-2, with D perhaps matching TRBD1 (5 bases). Germline V gene data show CDR1 as DFQATT and CDR2 as SNEGSKA (reference sequence). V shed 5 bases and J shed 4 bases, with 17 bases lying between them. This CDR3 spans 14 amino acids. The CDR3 protein is CSARGGLMIYGYTF. CDR3 nucleotide sequence: TGCAGTGCTCGGGGGGGACTAATGATCTATGGCTACACCTTC.

This clonotype occurred many times. The chain is built from TRBV2 and TRBJ2-5, with D possibly TRBD1 on 6 matching bases. This CDR3 is 13 amino acids long. Germline V gives CDR1 SNHLY, CDR2 FYNNEI. V dropped 7 bases and J dropped 2 bases, with 11 bases sitting between them. CDR3 region: CASNRQEQETQYF. The CDR3 DNA follows: TGTGCCAGCAACCGACAGGAACAAGAGACCCAGTACTTC. Drawing the rest from reference TRBV2 and TRBJ2-5, the complete variable domain is EPEVTQTPSHQVTQMGQEVILRCVPISNHLYFYWYRQILGQKVEFLVSFYNNEISEKSEIFDDQFSVERPDGSNFTLKIRSTKLEDSAMYFCASNRQEQETQYFGPGTRLLVL.

The chain links TRBV7-2 to TRBJ2-1; 7 bases agree with TRBD1. V shed 1 base, J shed 4 bases, and the junction held 4 bases outside the gene matches. Germline CDR1 and CDR2: SGHTA and FQGNSA. The length of the CDR3 is 15 residues. In DNA form, the CDR3 reads TGTGCCAGCAGCTTAGACGGGACAGCTTACAATGAGCAGTTCTTC. This encodes CASSLDGTAYNEQFF.

The rearrangement links TRBV7-9 to TRBJ1-4; 9 bases align to TRBD1. Losses at the gene ends were 1 base for V and 5 bases for J; bases not matched to a gene: 2. CDR1 is SEHNR and CDR2 is FQNEAQ in the germline V gene (reference sequence). The CDR3 has 15 residues. CDR3 nucleotides: TGTGCCAGCAGCTTAGGAGGGACAGGGAATGAAAAACTGTTTTTT. Protein: CASSLGGTGNEKLFF.

The rearrangement links TRBV6-6 to TRBJ1-5; D uncertain. Germline V lookup: CDR1 MNHNY, CDR2 SVGAGI (reference sequence). V dropped 7 bases and J dropped 5 bases, with 9 bases sitting between them. This CDR3 spans 12 amino acids. CDR3 DNA: TGTGCCAGCAAGGGTCCCCATCAGCCCCAGCATTTT. Encoded protein: CASKGPHQPQHF.

This clonotype was observed at least ten times. The V gene is TRBV5-1, the J gene TRBJ2-1; D call uncertain. V was clipped by 0 bases and J by 5 bases, with 6 bases between them. Germline V gives CDR1 SGHRS, CDR2 YFSETQ. The CDR3 is 13 residues long. CDR3 in amino acids: CASSLGANNEQFF. CDR3 DNA: TGCGCCAGCAGCTTGGGGGCCAACAATGAGCAGTTCTTC.